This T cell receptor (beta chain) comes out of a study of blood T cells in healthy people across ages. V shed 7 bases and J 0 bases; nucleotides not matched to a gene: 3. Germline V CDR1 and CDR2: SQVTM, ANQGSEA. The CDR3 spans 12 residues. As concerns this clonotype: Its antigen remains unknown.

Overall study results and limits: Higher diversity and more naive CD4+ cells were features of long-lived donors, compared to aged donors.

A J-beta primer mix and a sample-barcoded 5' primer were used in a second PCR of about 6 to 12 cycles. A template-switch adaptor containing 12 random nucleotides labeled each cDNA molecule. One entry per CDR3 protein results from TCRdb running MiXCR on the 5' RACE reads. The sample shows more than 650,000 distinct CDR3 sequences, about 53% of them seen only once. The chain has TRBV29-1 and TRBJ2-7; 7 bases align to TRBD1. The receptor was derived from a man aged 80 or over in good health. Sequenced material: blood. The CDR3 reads CSAGQDSYEQYF. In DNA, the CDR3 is TGCAGCGCCGGACAGGACTCCTACGAGCAGTACTTC.